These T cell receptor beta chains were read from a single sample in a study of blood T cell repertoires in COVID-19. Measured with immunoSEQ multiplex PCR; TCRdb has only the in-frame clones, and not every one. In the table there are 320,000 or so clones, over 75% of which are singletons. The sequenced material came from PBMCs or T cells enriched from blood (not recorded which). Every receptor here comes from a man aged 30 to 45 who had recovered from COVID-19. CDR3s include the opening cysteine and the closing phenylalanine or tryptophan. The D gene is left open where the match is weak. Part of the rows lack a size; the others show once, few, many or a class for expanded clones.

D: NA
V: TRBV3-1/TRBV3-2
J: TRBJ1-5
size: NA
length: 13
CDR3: CASSPDNNQPQHF
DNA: TGTGCCAGCAGCCCAGACAATAATCAGCCCCAGCATTTT

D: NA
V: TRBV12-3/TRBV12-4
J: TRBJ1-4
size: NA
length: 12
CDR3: CASSLGGEKLFF
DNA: TGTGCCAGCAGTTTGGGGGGAGAAAAACTGTTTTTT

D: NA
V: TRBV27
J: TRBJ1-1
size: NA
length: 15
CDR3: CASSLSHQENTEAFF
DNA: TGTGCCAGCAGTTTATCACATCAGGAGAACACTGAAGCTTTCTTT

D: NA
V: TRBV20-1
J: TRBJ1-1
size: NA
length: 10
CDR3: CSAYQYEAFF
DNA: TGCAGTGCTTATCAGTATGAAGCTTTCTTT

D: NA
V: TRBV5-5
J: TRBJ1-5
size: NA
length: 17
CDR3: CASSFSRKVNSNQPQHF
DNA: TGTGCCAGCAGCTTTTCCAGAAAAGTAAATAGCAATCAGCCCCAGCATTTT

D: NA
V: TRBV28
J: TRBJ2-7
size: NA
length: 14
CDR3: CASSSPTGVYEQYF
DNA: TGTGCCAGCAGTTCCCCGACAGGTGTCTACGAGCAGTACTTC

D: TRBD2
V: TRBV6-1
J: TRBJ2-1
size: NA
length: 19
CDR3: CASSEAQSERGSPYNEQFF
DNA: TGTGCCAGCAGTGAAGCACAATCCGAGCGGGGGTCTCCCTACAATGAGCAGTTCTTC

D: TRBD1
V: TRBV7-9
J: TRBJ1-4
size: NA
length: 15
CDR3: CASSLGQGRGEKLFF
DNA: TGTGCCAGCAGCCTAGGACAGGGGCGAGGCGAAAAACTGTTTTTT

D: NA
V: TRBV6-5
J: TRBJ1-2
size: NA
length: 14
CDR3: CASSYSEGLGGYTF
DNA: TGTGCCAGCAGTTACTCAGAGGGTTTGGGGGGCTACACCTTC

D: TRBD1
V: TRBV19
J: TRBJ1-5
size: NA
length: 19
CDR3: CASRRTGKGVNVGNQPQHF
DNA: TGTGCCAGTAGACGGACAGGGAAAGGGGTGAATGTGGGCAATCAGCCCCAGCATTTT

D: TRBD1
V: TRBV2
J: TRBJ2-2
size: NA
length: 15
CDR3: CASREGQGLAGELFF
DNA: TGTGCCAGCAGGGAGGGACAGGGGCTGGCCGGGGAGCTGTTTTTT

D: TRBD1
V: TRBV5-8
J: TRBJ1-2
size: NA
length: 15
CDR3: CASSSEDRGPGGYTF
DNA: TGTGCCAGCAGCTCGGAGGACAGGGGGCCGGGGGGCTACACCTTC

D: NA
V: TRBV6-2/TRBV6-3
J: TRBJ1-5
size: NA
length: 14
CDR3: CASSYFGGNQPQHF
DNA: TGTGCCAGCAGTTATTTTGGAGGCAATCAGCCCCAGCATTTT

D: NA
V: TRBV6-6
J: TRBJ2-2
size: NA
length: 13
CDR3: CASSYVVPGELFF
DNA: TGTGCCAGCAGTTACGTAGTTCCCGGGGAGCTGTTTTTT

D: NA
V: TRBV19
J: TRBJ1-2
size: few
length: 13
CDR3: CASTQTGFYGYTF
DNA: TGTGCCAGTACCCAAACAGGGTTCTATGGCTACACCTTC

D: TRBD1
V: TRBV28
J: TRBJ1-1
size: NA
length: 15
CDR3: CASSFLDRVNTEAFF
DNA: TGTGCCAGCAGTTTCCTGGACAGGGTGAACACTGAAGCTTTCTTT

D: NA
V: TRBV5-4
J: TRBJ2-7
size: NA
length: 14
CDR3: CASSLTGYLGEQYF
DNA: TGTGCCAGCAGCTTGACAGGGTACCTGGGGGAGCAGTACTTC

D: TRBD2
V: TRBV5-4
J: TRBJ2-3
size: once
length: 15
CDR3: CASSLTSGRTDTQYF
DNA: TGTGCCAGCAGCTTGACTAGCGGGCGAACAGATACGCAGTATTTT

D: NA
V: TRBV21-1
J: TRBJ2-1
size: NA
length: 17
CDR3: CASSVGTGTGHGNEQFF
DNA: NA

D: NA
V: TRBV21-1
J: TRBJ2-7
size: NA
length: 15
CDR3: CASRKKQGAPDEQYF
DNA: TGTGCCAGCAGGAAAAAACAGGGGGCGCCCGACGAGCAGTACTTC

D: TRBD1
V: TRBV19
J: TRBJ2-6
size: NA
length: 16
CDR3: CASNNRGISGANVLTF
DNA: TGTGCCAGTAACAACAGGGGTATCTCTGGGGCCAACGTCCTGACTTTC

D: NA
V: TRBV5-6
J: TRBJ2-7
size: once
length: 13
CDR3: CASSLRGSHEQYF
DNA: TGTGCCAGCAGCTTGCGGGGATCTCACGAGCAGTACTTC

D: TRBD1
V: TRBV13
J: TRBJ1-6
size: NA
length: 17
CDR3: CASSGDSGGAYNSPLHF
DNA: TGTGCCAGCAGCGGGGACAGTGGTGGCGCCTATAATTCACCCCTCCACTTT

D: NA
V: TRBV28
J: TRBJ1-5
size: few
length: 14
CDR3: CASSSAGDNQPQHF
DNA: TGTGCCAGCAGTTCGGCGGGGGATAATCAGCCCCAGCATTTT

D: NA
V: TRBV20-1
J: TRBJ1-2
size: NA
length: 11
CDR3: CSATDGSGYTF
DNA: TGCAGTGCTACCGACGGGAGTGGCTACACCTTC

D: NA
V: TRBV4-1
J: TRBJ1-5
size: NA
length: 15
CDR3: CASSQDIGSGQPQHF
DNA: TGCGCCAGCAGCCAAGATATTGGTTCGGGTCAGCCCCAGCATTTT

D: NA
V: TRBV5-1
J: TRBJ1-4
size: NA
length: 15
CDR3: CASSSSTGYNEKLFF
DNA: TGCGCCAGCAGCTCATCGACGGGATATAATGAAAAACTGTTTTTT

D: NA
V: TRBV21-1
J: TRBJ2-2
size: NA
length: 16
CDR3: CASSNLRGDGNGELFF
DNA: TGTGCCAGCAGCAATTTGCGGGGGGACGGGAACGGGGAGCTGTTTTTT

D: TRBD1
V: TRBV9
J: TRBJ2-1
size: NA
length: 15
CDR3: CASTSSGTGYNEQFF
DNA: TGTGCCAGCACATCATCCGGGACAGGTTACAATGAGCAGTTCTTC